Listed here are 24 T cell receptor beta chains from one sample, sequenced in a study of cytomegalovirus exposure and HLA in healthy donors. 60 Vbeta and 13 Jbeta primers were used in PCR. Profiled with immunoSEQ multiplex PCR; TCRdb holds only in-frame clones, not every one. The profile shows 100,000 to 150,000 clones, around 76% of them singletons. The source material was PBMCs. The receptors come from a male donor in good health and CMV-seronegative.

The chain joins TRBV7-2 to TRBJ2-3; D call uncertain. The CDR3 covers 14 residues. Germline CDR1 reads SGHTA; CDR2 reads FQGNSA. V dropped 5 bases and J dropped 2 bases, with 11 bases sitting between them. CDR3 coding DNA: TGTGCCAGCAGCGAAGCCTCATTCACAGATACGCAGTATTTT. As protein: CASSEASFTDTQYF.

The chain joins TRBV7-8 to TRBJ2-5; TRBD2 might be the D (6 bases). V shed 4 bases and J shed 3 bases, with 24 bases lying between them. This CDR3 spans 18 amino acids. CDR1 is SGHVS, CDR2 FQNEAQ, per germline. The CDR3 protein is CASSSGTEAIPGEETQYF. The DNA of the CDR3 is TGTGCCAGCAGCTCGGGGACGGAGGCGATCCCGGGGGAAGAGACCCAGTACTTC.

This chain joins TRBV6-5 and TRBJ2-6; no firm D call. The CDR3 consists of 15 residues. Trimming shortened V by 6 bases and J by 0 bases, and 9 bases separated the two germline ends. Germline V gene sequence: CDR1 MNHEY, CDR2 SVGAGI. CDR3 loop: CASRITVSGANVLTF. The CDR3 coding sequence is TGTGCCAGCAGAATAACAGTCTCTGGGGCCAACGTCCTGACTTTC.

CDR3 loop: CASSPWGGGMRADTQYF. CDR3 nucleotides: TGTGCCAGCAGCCCGTGGGGAGGGGGTATGCGCGCAGATACGCAGTATTTT. V and J are TRBV7-9 and TRBJ2-3; weak D call: TRBD2 (7 bases). The CDR3 totals 17 residues. Per the germline V gene, CDR1 is SEHNR and CDR2 is FQNEAQ (reference sequence). Trimming left V 5 bases short and J 4 bases short, with 22 bases between.

The CDR3 loop is CAWSVGRSQGTEAFF. The CDR3, as DNA: TGTGCCTGGAGTGTAGGTCGGAGCCAGGGGACTGAAGCTTTCTTT. This sequence joins TRBV30 and TRBJ1-1; tentatively, D is TRBD1 (6 bases). This CDR3 spans 15 amino acids. Germline-derived CDR1 and CDR2 are GTSNPN and SVGIG (reference sequence). Trimming pared 0 bases from V and 5 bases from J, leaving 16 bases between.

The gene calls are TRBV5-1 and TRBJ2-1, with a possible D match to TRBD1 (5 bases). Between the trimmed V and J ends, which lost 4 bases and 10 bases, there was a span of 18 bases. The CDR3 has 14 amino acids. The germline gives CDR1 SGHRS, CDR2 YFSETQ. CDR3 region: CASSLKRASGEQFF. The CDR3 nucleotides are TGCGCCAGCAGCCTAAAACGGGCCTCAGGGGAGCAGTTCTTC.

V gene TRBV6-4 combines with J gene TRBJ2-3, with 8 bases identical to TRBD2. This CDR3 is built from 14 residues. Germline V gene lookup returns CDR1 MRHNA and CDR2 SNTAGT. The ends lost 3 bases at V and 7 bases at J; junction bases unmatched: 6. As DNA, the CDR3 is TGTGCCAGCAGTGAAGGCCGGGGGGGATATACGCAGTATTTT. Translation: CASSEGRGGYTQYF.

Regarding this clone: One end of the junction is discordant with germline, which a read error may explain. The sample contains more than one DNA sequence encoding this CDR3. The V gene is TRBV5-8, the J gene TRBJ2-5, with 7 bases fitting TRBD1. The CDR3 extends over 14 amino acids. CDR1 SGHTS and CDR2 YDEGEE come from the germline V gene. The CDR3 region has the DNA TGTGCCAGCAGCTTTTTGACAGGGCCAGAGACCCAATACTTC. Translated, it gives CASSFLTGPETQYF.

As DNA, the CDR3 is TGTGCCAGCGGGGTAGGGGTTGGCGAGCAGTACTTC. Amino acids: CASGVGVGEQYF. The chain uses TRBV6-5 and TRBJ2-5; weak D call: TRBD1 (5 bases). The J call is doubtful: the DNA matches TRBJ2-7 better. The germline gives CDR1 MNHEY, CDR2 SVGAGI. The CDR3 is made up of 12 amino acids.

The chain recombines TRBV7-6 with TRBJ2-7, with 12 bases identical to TRBD1. The germline V gene encodes CDR1 SGHVS and CDR2 FNYEAQ. The CDR3 contains 16 residues. The junction had 5 bases not matched to a gene; V was cut back by 1 base and J by 4 bases. The CDR3 DNA sequence: TGTGCCAGCAGCTTAGATGGGACAGGGGGCTGGTACGAGCAGTACTTC. Protein: CASSLDGTGGWYEQYF.

The chain recombines TRBV4-1 with TRBJ1-1, with D uncertain. The V end lost 1 base, the J end lost 2 bases, and 8 bases lay between the germline ends. Germline assignment: CDR1 MGHRA and CDR2 YSYEKL. The CDR3 totals 14 residues. The CDR3 loop is CASSQVSGNTEAFF. The CDR3 coding sequence is TGCGCCAGCAGCCAAGTATCAGGTAACACTGAAGCTTTCTTT.

This clone appeared a single time. The junction differs from germline at one of its ends, possibly a read error. The V and J genes are TRBV7-9 and TRBJ2-1; 8 positions agree with TRBD2. Germline V gives CDR1 SEHNR, CDR2 FQNEAQ (reference sequence). This CDR3 has 17 amino acids. CDR3: CSSSPGEGAGAYNEQFF. Written as DNA, the CDR3 is TGTTCCAGCAGCCCCGGGGAGGGAGCGGGGGCCTACAATGAGCAGTTCTTC. Together with reference TRBV7-9 and TRBJ2-1, the CDR3 gives the full variable domain: DTGVSQNPRHKITKRGQNVTFRCDPISEHNRLYWYRQTLGQGPEFLTYFQNEAQLEKSRLLSDRFSAERPKGSFSTLEIQRTEQGDSAMYLCSSSPGEGAGAYNEQFFGPGTRLTVL.

The chain employs TRBV27 and TRBJ2-1, with 8 bases aligning to TRBD2. The CDR3 spans 19 residues. Germline CDR1 and CDR2: MNHEY and SMNVEV (reference sequence). V was clipped by 2 bases and J by 6 bases; unmatched bases: 18. Written as DNA, the CDR3 is TGTGCCAGCAGTTTAAGGGCGGGAGGACTGGGAAGCGGGAGCAATGAGCAGTTCTTC. The encoded protein is CASSLRAGGLGSGSNEQFF.

The V gene is TRBV5-6, the J gene TRBJ1-1; 9 nucleotides agree with TRBD1. Germline V gene sequence: CDR1 SGHDT, CDR2 YYEEEE. The CDR3 totals 14 residues. J lost 4 bases, V lost 5 bases, and 6 bases had no gene match. The CDR3 DNA sequence: TGTGCCAGCAGGACCTACAGGGGGCTCACTGAAGCTTTCTTT. Its protein product is CASRTYRGLTEAFF.

V usage is TRBV11-2 and J usage is TRBJ2-1; TRBD1 might be the D (5 bases). Germline lookup yields CDR1 SGHAT and CDR2 FQNNGV. This CDR3 spans 15 amino acids. Trimming stripped 1 base from V and 6 bases from J, with 13 bases between. In DNA, the CDR3 is TGTGCCAGCAGCTTAGTTTCAGGGTATGGCAATGAGCAGTTCTTC. This sequence encodes CASSLVSGYGNEQFF.

This clone appeared a few times. This rearrangement joins TRBV7-9 to TRBJ1-1; the D gene is possibly TRBD1 (5 bases). There are 14 residues in the CDR3. Germline CDR1 is SEHNR and CDR2 is FQNEAQ (reference sequence). Between the trimmed V and J ends, which lost 5 bases and 4 bases, there was a span of 14 bases. Here the CDR3 reads CASSHNRMSTEAFF. In DNA, the CDR3 is TGTGCCAGCAGCCACAACAGGATGAGCACTGAAGCTTTCTTT.

This chain joins TRBV5-4 and TRBJ2-5; 10 bases map to TRBD2. V lost 9 bases and J lost 5; bases outside the gene matches: 13. This CDR3 spans 15 amino acids. Per germline, CDR1 SGHNT and CDR2 YYREEE (reference sequence). CDR3 coding DNA: TGTGCCATGCAGGGAGCGGGAGGGCCGGGTGAGACCCAGTACTTC. Translation: CAMQGAGGPGETQYF.

This rearrangement joins TRBV7-9 to TRBJ2-7; weak D call: TRBD2 (6 bases). This CDR3 contains 12 residues. Between the trimmed V and J ends, which lost 5 bases and 11 bases, there was a span of 16 bases. From germline, CDR1 is SEHNR and CDR2 FQNEAQ (reference sequence). Here the CDR3 DNA reads TGTGCCAGCAGCCCGCAGACTAGTAAAGAGTACTTC. Translating it yields CASSPQTSKEYF.

V is TRBV7-6 and J is TRBJ2-7; no clear D. This CDR3 is 15 amino acids long. V lost 0 bases and J 3 bases, leaving 12 bases between the germline ends. Germline V gene data show CDR1 as SGHVS and CDR2 as FNYEAQ. CDR3 sequence reads: CASSLAPGDNYEQYF. Here the CDR3 DNA reads TGTGCCAGCAGCTTAGCGCCCGGTGACAACTACGAGCAGTACTTC.

The chain couples TRBV19 to TRBJ2-1; 13 bases fit TRBD2. The V gene end was trimmed by 5 bases and the J gene end by 3 bases; junction bases not matched to a gene: 10. Germline V lookup: CDR1 LNHDA, CDR2 SQIVND (reference sequence). CDR3 length equals 18 residues. CDR3 sequence: CASSSGTSGAELYNEQFF. Written as DNA, the CDR3 is TGTGCCAGTAGTTCCGGGACTAGCGGGGCCGAACTCTACAATGAGCAGTTCTTC.

Here the CDR3 reads CASSPKTGGGELFF. In DNA, the CDR3 is TGCGCCAGCAGCCCAAAGACAGGAGGCGGGGAGCTGTTTTTT. The chain employs TRBV5-1 and TRBJ2-2; possible D gene TRBD1, 6 bases. Germline CDR1 is SGHRS and CDR2 is YFSETQ. CDR3 length equals 14 residues. With 4 bases removed from V and 7 bases from J, the gap between germline ends came to 14 bases.

The rearrangement uses TRBV7-9 and TRBJ2-1; 10 bases are shared with TRBD1. The J segment lost 8 bases and the V segment lost 4 bases, leaving 5 bases of the junction unmatched. Germline CDR1 reads SEHNR; CDR2 reads FQNEAQ (reference sequence). There are 14 residues in the CDR3. The CDR3 DNA sequence: TGTGCCAGCAGCTGGGTAGACAGGGGGCATGAGCAGTTCTTC. Translated: CASSWVDRGHEQFF.

The CDR3 DNA reads as TGTGCCACCAGCAGAGGAGGGCAGATCTATGGCTACACCTTC. Its translation: CATSRGGQIYGYTF. This chain links TRBV15 with TRBJ1-2; D is undetermined. V was trimmed by 1 base and J by 4 bases, leaving 10 bases between them. CDR3 size: 14 residues. The V gene's germline CDR1 is LNHNV and CDR2 YYDKDF (reference sequence).

This clone occurred once. The chain joins TRBV10-3 to TRBJ2-7; TRBD2 matches 7 bases. The V gene's germline CDR1 is ENHRY and CDR2 SYGVKD. The trim removed 10 bases at V and 0 bases at J, leaving 9 bases unmatched. The CDR3 is 14 residues long. In DNA, the CDR3 is TGTGCCACCCAGACTAGCTTCAGCTCCTACGAGCAGTACTTC. Its protein product is CATQTSFSSYEQYF.